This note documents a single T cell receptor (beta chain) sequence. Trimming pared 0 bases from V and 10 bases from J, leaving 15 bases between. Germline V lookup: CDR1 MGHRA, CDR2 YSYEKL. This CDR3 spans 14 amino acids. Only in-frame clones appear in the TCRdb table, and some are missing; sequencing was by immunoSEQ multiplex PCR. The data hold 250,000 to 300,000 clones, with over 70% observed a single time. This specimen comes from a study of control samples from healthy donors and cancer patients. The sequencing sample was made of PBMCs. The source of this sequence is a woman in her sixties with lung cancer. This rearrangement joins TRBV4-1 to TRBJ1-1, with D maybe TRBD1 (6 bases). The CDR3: CASSQDPAGARAFF. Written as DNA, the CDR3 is TGCGCCAGCAGCCAAGATCCGGCAGGGGCCCGAGCTTTCTTT.